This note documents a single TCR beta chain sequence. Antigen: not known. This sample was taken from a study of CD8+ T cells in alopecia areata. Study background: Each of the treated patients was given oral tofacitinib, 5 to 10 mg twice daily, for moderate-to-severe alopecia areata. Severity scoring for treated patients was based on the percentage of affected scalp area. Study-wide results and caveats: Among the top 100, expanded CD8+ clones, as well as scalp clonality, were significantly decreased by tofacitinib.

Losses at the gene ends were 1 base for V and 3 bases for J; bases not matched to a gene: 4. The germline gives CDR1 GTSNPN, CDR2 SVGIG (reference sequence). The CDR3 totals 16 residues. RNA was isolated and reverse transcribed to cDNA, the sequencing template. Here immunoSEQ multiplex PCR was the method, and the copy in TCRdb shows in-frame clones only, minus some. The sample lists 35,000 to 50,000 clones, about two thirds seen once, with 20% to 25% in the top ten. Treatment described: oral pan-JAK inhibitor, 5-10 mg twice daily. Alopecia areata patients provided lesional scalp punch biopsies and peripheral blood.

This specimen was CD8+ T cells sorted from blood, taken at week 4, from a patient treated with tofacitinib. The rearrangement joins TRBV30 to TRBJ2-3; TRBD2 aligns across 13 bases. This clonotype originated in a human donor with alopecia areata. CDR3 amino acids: CAWSATSGGDTDTQYF. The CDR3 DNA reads TGTGCCTGGAGTGCAACTAGCGGGGGGGATACAGATACGCAGTATTTT.